This record looks at one T cell receptor beta chain sequence and its context. This CDR3 is 14 amino acids long. V gave up 1 base and J gave up 6 bases, with 12 bases separating them. CDR1 is SGHRS, CDR2 YFSETQ, per germline. Followed over time, Seattle patients had been enrolled while infection was active. The data derive from a study of blood T cell repertoires in COVID-19. At the level of the study: T cells, B-cell-depleted T cells, or PBMCs supplied cDNA or gDNA.

Per the original methods: Estimation of nucleated cell counts relied on the amplification of reference gene primers. Libraries were prepared by immunoSEQ multiplex PCR; TCRdb keeps only in-frame clonotypes and omits some of them. D and trimming were read from the DNA, whereas the V and J calls and clone size are those reported in that table. The top ten clones hold approximately 0.98% of a sample with around 310,000 clones, 90% of them seen once. The chain has TRBV5-1 and TRBJ2-3; a weak D match, TRBD2 (7 bases). This receptor was obtained from a woman aged 40 to 50 with COVID-19, enrolled during active disease. Sequenced input: peripheral blood. The chain's CDR3 is CASSLRGALDTQYF. The CDR3 region has the DNA TGCGCCAGCAGCTTGCGGGGGGCCTTGGATACGCAGTATTTT. Full variable domain (rest looked up from reference TRBV5-1 and TRBJ2-3): KAGVTQTPRYLIKTRGQQVTLSCSPISGHRSVSWYQQTPGQGLQFLFEYFSETQRNKGNFPGRFSGRQFSNSRSEMNVSTLELGDSALYLCASSLRGALDTQYFGPGTRLTVL.